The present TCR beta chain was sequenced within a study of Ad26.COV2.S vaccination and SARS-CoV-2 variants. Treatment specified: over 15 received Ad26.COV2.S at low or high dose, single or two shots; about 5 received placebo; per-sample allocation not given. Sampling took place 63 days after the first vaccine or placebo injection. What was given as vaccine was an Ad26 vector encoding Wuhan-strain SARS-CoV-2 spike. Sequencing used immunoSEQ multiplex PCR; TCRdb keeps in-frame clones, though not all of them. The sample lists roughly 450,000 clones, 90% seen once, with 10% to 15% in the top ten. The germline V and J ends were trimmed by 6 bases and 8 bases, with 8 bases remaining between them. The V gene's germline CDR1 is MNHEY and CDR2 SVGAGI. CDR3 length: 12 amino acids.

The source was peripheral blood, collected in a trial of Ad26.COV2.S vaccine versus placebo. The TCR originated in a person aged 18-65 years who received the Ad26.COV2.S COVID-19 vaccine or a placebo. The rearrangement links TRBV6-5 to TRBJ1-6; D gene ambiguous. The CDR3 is CASRFGDSPLHF. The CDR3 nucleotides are TGTGCCAGCAGATTTGGGGATTCACCCCTCCACTTT.